The present T cell receptor (beta chain) was sequenced within a study of T cell changes during pregnancy in multiple sclerosis. Some clones are missing from TCRdb's copy, which holds only in-frame ones; the method was immunoSEQ multiplex PCR. Here the sample spans just over 35,000 clones, over 85% being singletons. The CDR3 is 14 amino acids. Between the trimmed V and J ends, which lost 1 base and 4 bases, there was a span of 8 bases. Germline lookup yields CDR1 SGHTA and CDR2 FQGNSA. The sample consisted of CD4+ T cells from peripheral blood mononuclear cells, taken after pregnancy. The TCR sequence derives from a female donor in good health, enrolled as a control in a pregnancy study. This chain links TRBV7-2 with TRBJ1-3, with D hard to call. This CDR3 reads CASSLGGRGNTIYF. In DNA, the CDR3 is TGTGCCAGCAGCTTAGGAGGGCGCGGAAACACCATATATTTT.